This T cell receptor (beta chain) was profiled in a study of cytomegalovirus exposure and HLA in healthy donors. Study results and caveats: Later analysis indicated greater clonal expansion among HLA-associated TCR beta chains than among equally common other chains. The study assumed roughly uniform donor sequencing depth for presence/absence analyses. Analyzed later, most CMV-associated TCR beta chains appeared HLA-restricted. The productive fraction for most TCR beta V segments was about 90% or about 30% in an earlier analysis.

Amplification used 60 Vbeta primers and 13 Jbeta primers. The table came from immunoSEQ multiplex PCR; TCRdb's copy has only in-frame clones and leaves some out. The sample lists about 87,000 clones, over 65% occurring once. Notes on this clone: The antigen is unknown.

The clonotype was recovered from a man aged 25-45 years in good health and CMV-seropositive. Sequencing used PBMCs.

This CDR3 reads CASRFQGYNEQFF. Written as DNA, the CDR3 is TGTGCCAGTAGATTCCAGGGGTACAATGAGCAGTTCTTC. This chain joins TRBV19 and TRBJ2-1, with D perhaps matching TRBD1 (6 bases). Trimming took off 6 bases at V and 4 bases at J, with 10 bases between the two ends. The germline V gene encodes CDR1 LNHDA and CDR2 SQIVND (reference sequence). The CDR3 is made up of 13 amino acids.